This TCR beta chain was found in a study of siplizumab effects on memory and regulatory T cells. Measured with immunoSEQ multiplex PCR; TCRdb has only the in-frame clones, and not every one. The sample lists about 110,000 clones; roughly 92% were seen once. V was clipped by 8 bases and J by 0 bases, with 10 bases between them. Per the germline V gene, CDR1 is MNHNS and CDR2 is SASEGT. This CDR3 has 13 amino acids. The sample holds one count of this clone. The antigen is undetermined. Points from the study as a whole: Few alloreactive clones mapped to unstimulated subsets.

Input material: CD4+ T cells sorted from blood. The gene calls are TRBV6-1 and TRBJ1-1; D is perhaps TRBD1 (5 bases). The source of this sequence is a human donor in good health. CDR3 amino acids: CASGARLNTEAFF. CDR3 DNA: TGTGCCAGCGGGGCCAGACTGAACACTGAAGCTTTCTTT.